The 4 T cell receptor beta chains presented below share a single source sample, sequenced in a study of OX40 agonist ivuxolimab in advanced cancers. Profiling relied on immunoSEQ multiplex PCR, and the TCRdb table lists in-frame clones only, not all of them. Among about 51,000 clones listed, approximately 91% were seen once. The starting material was CD4+ or CD8+ T cells sorted from blood, obtained in a trial of the OX40 agonist ivuxolimab. These receptors originate from an adult with an advanced solid tumor such as melanoma, head and neck, liver or kidney cancer.

The chain is built from TRBV27 and TRBJ2-7; TRBD2 agrees at 10 bases. Trimming cost V 6 bases and J 2 bases; bases outside gene matches: 7. The CDR3 covers 15 residues. Germline V lookup: CDR1 MNHEY, CDR2 SMNVEV (reference sequence). The CDR3 region has the DNA TGTGCCAGCAGGCCTAGCGGGAGCCTCCCCTACGAGCAGTACTTC. Translating gives CASRPSGSLPYEQYF.

The V call is TRBV27, the J call TRBJ2-6; the D gene is possibly TRBD1 (6 bases). The V gene's germline CDR1 is MNHEY and CDR2 SMNVEV (reference sequence). The length of the CDR3 is 13 residues. Trimming took 6 bases from V and 5 from J, leaving 8 bases between them. In DNA form, the CDR3 reads TGTGCCAGCAGGAGGGACAGGGCCAACGTCCTGACTTTC. Translating gives CASRRDRANVLTF.

The rearrangement joins TRBV4-1 to TRBJ2-6; D is ambiguous. Germline assignment: CDR1 MGHRA and CDR2 YSYEKL. Trimming cost V 1 base and J 5 bases, with 9 bases left between them. The CDR3 length is 15 residues. The CDR3 sequence: CASSQGQNRANVLTF. CDR3 bases: TGCGCCAGCAGCCAAGGTCAAAACAGGGCCAACGTCCTGACTTTC.

This clone was observed a handful of times. The chain is built from TRBV2 and TRBJ1-3; D remains ambiguous. The germline V and J ends were trimmed by 3 bases and 4 bases, with 4 bases remaining between them. Germline V gives CDR1 SNHLY, CDR2 FYNNEI. This CDR3 contains 12 residues. The CDR3 sequence: CASSERGNTIYF. The CDR3 coding sequence is TGTGCCAGCAGTGAGAGGGGAAACACCATATATTTT.